This TCR beta chain was observed in a study of T cell repertoires in ileal Crohn's disease (dated by TCRdb to about 2019). Turning to the overall study: Median disease duration was approximately 8 years, and around a third of patients were identified as active smokers at the time of surgery. All patients had surgery for a complication: stricturing disease in about 60% and penetrating disease in approximately 39%. Roughly half of the patients were given postoperative therapy, with 15 to 20 on anti-TNF agents and about a dozen on thiopurines. Neoterminal ileum biopsies obtained at postoperative colonoscopy were designated as M6 samples. A prospective multicentre cohort supplied the roughly 57 Crohn's disease patients whose TCR repertoires were analysed. The study ran alongside a multicentre cohort designed to identify predictors of early endoscopic recurrence after ileocolonic resection. A Rutgeerts score above i0 was used to define endoscopic postoperative recurrence. A total of around 150 mucosal samples from 57 patients were sequenced, with samples obtained at several locations on the surgical specimen and at postoperative endoscopy. Study-level results and caveats: The timing of postoperative endoscopy varied within the first year after surgery, and the median delay was approximately 7 months. Mucosal CD4 and CD8 T cells were sorted and sequenced only in a subgroup of patients, the size of which was not stated. Compared with non-smokers, patients who were active smokers at surgery showed a significantly higher proportion of clonal expansions (roughly 24% vs 19%, p=0.02). More high-frequency clones were carried by sorted CD8 T cells than by CD4 T cells, suggesting that mucosal expansions were mainly CD8. Endoscopic recurrence was linked to a higher percentage of high-frequency clones at surgery, and recurrence occurred in every patient whose clonality exceeded 26.8% (18/57).

The CDR3, from cysteine to phenylalanine, totals 15 residues. Only the CDR3 part of the read is kept: 45 bases, read in frame from the first base. CDR1 and CDR2 (SGHRS, YFSETQ) derive from the germline V gene. From V the trimming removes 3 bases and from J it removes 6 bases, while the gene matches leave 6 bases of the junction unaccounted for. The sample's time point label, decoded: neoterminal ileum biopsy at postoperative endoscopy, about 6 months after surgery. Adults with ileal or ileocolonic Crohn's disease for whom ileocolonic resection was indicated were considered eligible. Whole ileal mucosal biopsies were stored frozen at -80°C before DNA extraction. Genomic DNA was extracted from frozen whole biopsies with a TRizol-based method and quantified on a NanoDrop 2000 spectrophotometer. Comment on this clone: The target of this receptor is not known. No qualities accompany the bases; no much larger clone lies one base away.

For commercial TCRB immunosequencing, around 0.5 micrograms of biopsy DNA were submitted for each sample. Adaptive Biotechnology amplified the CDR3 regions from genomic DNA with a two-step multiplex PCR designed to control amplification bias. The first PCR used primers for every V and J gene segment; the second PCR added barcodes and Illumina adapters. CDR3 libraries were sequenced on an Illumina instrument. For the original study's pipeline: Analysis combined the vendor-provided pipelines with custom analysis of raw data in R/Bioconductor under R version 3.3.0. Clonality, which ranges from 0 to 1, was calculated as the inverse of the normalised Shannon entropy across all productive clones. High-frequency clones were defined as the repertoire share of the top 100 clones, retaining only clones passing a 95% confidence test. Overlap between samples was measured with the Morisita-Horn index, while repertoire diversity was measured with the Simpson index. TCRdb carries this immuneACCESS record with in-frame sequences only. Its versions omit some clonotypes, under half of them owing to an unresolved V gene in the studies checked, with the rest unexplained. The DNA gave D and trimming, while V, J and clone size come from that table. Recorded for this sample are about 62,000 clones; 85% to 90% of them occurred a single time. The top ten clonotypes cover roughly 2% of the sample.

In this chain, TRBV5-1 is recombined with TRBJ1-4; the central 9 bases match TRBD1. This TCR was recovered from an adult with Crohn's disease. Sequenced sample: ileal tissue. The sequenced DNA is TGCGCCAGCAGCTGGGCGGGACAGGGAGATGAAAAACTGTTTTTT. Its translation reads: CASSWAGQGDEKLFF.